This TCR beta chain appears in the sequencing data of a study of radiotherapy plus CTLA-4 blockade in lung cancer. Points from the study as a whole: It was early blood T cell clone dynamics, with interferon-beta, that reportedly best predicted response. Some TCR clones had been derived from tumors. These clones expanded in peripheral blood after radiotherapy plus ipilimumab.

This CDR3 is built from 12 residues. Trimming removed 3 bases from V and 10 bases from J, with 12 bases in between. CDR1 is SGHTA, CDR2 FQGNSA, per germline. TCRdb's table, derived via immunoSEQ multiplex PCR, lists solely in-frame clones and lacks some. The sample shows about 59,000 clones, under 75% of them seen only once. It was focal radiation plus CTLA-4 blockade with ipilimumab that patients with chemo-refractory metastatic non-small-cell lung cancer received. Details on this clone: What it binds is unknown.

The rearrangement uses TRBV7-2 and TRBJ1-1; no reliable D call. The specimen was peripheral blood, collected from a patient treated with radiotherapy plus ipilimumab. The sequence came from a human donor with non-small cell lung cancer whose response to radiotherapy plus ipilimumab could not be evaluated. CDR3 coding DNA: TGTGCCAGCAGCTTGGGAGTTGGCGGAGCTTTCTTT. This encodes CASSLGVGGAFF.